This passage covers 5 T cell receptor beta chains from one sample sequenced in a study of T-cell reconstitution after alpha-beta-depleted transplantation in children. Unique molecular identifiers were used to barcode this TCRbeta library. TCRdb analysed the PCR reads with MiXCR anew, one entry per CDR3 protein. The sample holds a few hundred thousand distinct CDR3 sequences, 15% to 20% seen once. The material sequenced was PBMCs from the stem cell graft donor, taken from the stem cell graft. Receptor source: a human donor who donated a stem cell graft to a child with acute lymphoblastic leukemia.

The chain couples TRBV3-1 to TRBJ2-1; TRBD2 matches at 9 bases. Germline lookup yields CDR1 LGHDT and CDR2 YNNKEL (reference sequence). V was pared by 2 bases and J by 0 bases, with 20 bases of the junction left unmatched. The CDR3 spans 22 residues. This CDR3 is CASSQHMRASGKLLSSYNEQFF. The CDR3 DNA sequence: TGTGCCAGCAGCCAACACATGAGGGCTAGCGGGAAACTACTAAGCTCCTACAATGAGCAGTTCTTC.

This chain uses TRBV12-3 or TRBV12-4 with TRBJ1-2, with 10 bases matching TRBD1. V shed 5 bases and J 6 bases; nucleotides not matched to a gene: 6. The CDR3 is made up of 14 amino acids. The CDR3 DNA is TGTGCCAGCAGTGAAACCGGGACAGGGGATGGCTACACCTTC. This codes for CASSETGTGDGYTF.

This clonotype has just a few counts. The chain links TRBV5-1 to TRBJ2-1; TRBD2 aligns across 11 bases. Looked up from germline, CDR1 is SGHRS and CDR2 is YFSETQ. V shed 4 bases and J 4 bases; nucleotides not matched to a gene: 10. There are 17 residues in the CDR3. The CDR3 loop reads CASSLRGGTSGYNEQFF. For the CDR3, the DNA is TGCGCCAGCAGCCTAAGAGGAGGGACTAGCGGTTACAATGAGCAGTTCTTC.

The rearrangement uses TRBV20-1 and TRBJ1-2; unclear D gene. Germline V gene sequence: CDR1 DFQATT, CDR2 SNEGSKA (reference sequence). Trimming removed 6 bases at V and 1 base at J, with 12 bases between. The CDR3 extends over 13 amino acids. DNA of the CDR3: TGCAGTGCACAACCCACCGATAACTATGGCTACACCTTC. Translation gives CSAQPTDNYGYTF.

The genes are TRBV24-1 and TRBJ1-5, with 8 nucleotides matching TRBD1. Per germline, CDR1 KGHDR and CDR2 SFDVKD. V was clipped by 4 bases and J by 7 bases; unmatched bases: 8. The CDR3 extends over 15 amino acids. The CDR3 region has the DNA TGTGCCACCAGTGAAACCGGGACAGGCGGACAGCCCCAGCATTTT. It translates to CATSETGTGGQPQHF.